These 22 T cell receptor beta chains were all obtained from the same sample, sequenced in a study of control samples from healthy donors and cancer patients. Method: immunoSEQ multiplex PCR; TCRdb's copy keeps in-frame clones and lacks some. The table lists tens of thousands of clones, around 90% of them singletons. Sequenced: PBMCs. These receptors came from a man aged 25 to 40 with colorectal cancer.

J is TRBJ2-3 and V is TRBV14, with D maybe TRBD2 (5 bases). Trimming stripped 4 bases from V and 3 bases from J, with 8 bases between. This CDR3 has 13 residues. CDR1 SGHDN and CDR2 FVKESK come from the germline V gene. In nucleotides, the CDR3 is TGTGCCAGCAGCCGGGGAGTTACAGATACGCAGTATTTT. This codes for CASSRGVTDTQYF. The complete variable domain, with remaining parts taken from reference TRBV14 and TRBJ2-3, reads EAGVTQFPSHSVIEKGQTVTLRCDPISGHDNLYWYRRVMGKEIKFLLHFVKESKQDESGMPNNRFLAERTGGTYSTLKVQPAELEDSGVYFCASSRGVTDTQYFGPGTRLTVL.

The gene calls are TRBV5-1 and TRBJ2-3; a weak D match, TRBD1 (6 bases). Between the trimmed V and J ends, which lost 0 bases and 7 bases, there was a span of 18 bases. Per the germline V gene, CDR1 is SGHRS and CDR2 is YFSETQ. The CDR3 extends over 16 amino acids. The CDR3 region has the DNA TGCGCCAGCAGCTTGGGGGGGCAGGGGTCCACGAATACGCAGTATTTT. This sequence encodes CASSLGGQGSTNTQYF.

The sample holds one count of this clone. The chain carries TRBV19 and TRBJ1-5; 7 bases fit TRBD1. The CDR3 consists of 18 residues. CDR1 is LNHDA, CDR2 SQIVND, per germline (reference sequence). The J segment lost 5 bases and the V segment lost 3 bases, leaving 16 bases of the junction unmatched. CDR3 in DNA: TGTGCCAGTAGTATTAACAGGGGCTGGTCGAGGGAGGATCAGCCCCAGCATTTT. Amino acids: CASSINRGWSREDQPQHF.

This clone was found a few times. This chain links TRBV2 with TRBJ1-6; no reliable D call. Germline V gene sequence: CDR1 SNHLY, CDR2 FYNNEI. The CDR3 contains 14 residues. Deletions cut 2 bases from V and 4 bases from J, with 6 bases between. The CDR3 loop reads CASSEIRYNSPLHF. The CDR3 region has the DNA TGTGCCAGCAGTGAAATCCGGTATAATTCACCCCTCCACTTT.

This clone appeared once. The V call is TRBV24-1, the J call TRBJ2-5; 8 nucleotides agree with TRBD2. The V and J ends lost 4 bases and 5 bases, in that order; junction bases with no gene match: 11. CDR1 and CDR2 (germline): KGHDR, SFDVKD. The CDR3 has 16 amino acids. This CDR3 is CATSDPGLAGGETQYF. DNA for the CDR3: TGTGCCACCAGTGACCCCGGGCTAGCGGGCGGTGAGACCCAGTACTTC.

This chain links TRBV5-1 with TRBJ2-1; 7 positions match TRBD1. The V gene end was trimmed by 1 base and the J gene end by 4 bases; junction bases not matched to a gene: 5. Germline CDR1 reads SGHRS; CDR2 reads YFSETQ. This CDR3 is built from 15 residues. The CDR3 reads CASSLLQGSYNEQFF. The CDR3 DNA sequence: TGCGCCAGCAGCTTGTTACAGGGGAGTTACAATGAGCAGTTCTTC.

The rearrangement joins TRBV6-2 or TRBV6-3 to TRBJ2-4, with D perhaps TRBD2 (6 bases). The CDR3 extends over 15 amino acids. Germline lookup yields CDR1 MNHEY and CDR2 SVGEGT. V was trimmed by 3 bases and J by 1 base, leaving 10 bases between them. In DNA form, the CDR3 reads TGTGCCAGCAGTTATGGAGGGGTGGCCAAAAACATTCAGTACTTC. Protein: CASSYGGVAKNIQYF.

This clone has more than one count but fewer than ten. J is TRBJ2-7 and V is TRBV5-8; possible D gene TRBD2, 6 bases. Germline V gene lookup returns CDR1 SGHTS and CDR2 YDEGEE. The CDR3 covers 18 residues. V was shortened by 6 bases and J by 0 bases, with 25 bases between the two germline ends. CDR3 loop: CASIGGWRGPLSSYEQYF. DNA for the CDR3: TGTGCCAGCATTGGAGGTTGGAGGGGACCCCTAAGCTCCTACGAGCAGTACTTC. Variable domain in full (rest from reference TRBV5-8 and TRBJ2-7): EAGVTQSPTHLIKTRGQQATLRCSPISGHTSVYWYQQALGLGLQFLLWYDEGEERNRGNFPPRFSGRQFPNYSSELNVNALELEDSALYLCASIGGWRGPLSSYEQYFGPGTRLTVT.

The chain links TRBV9 to TRBJ2-2; D uncertain. Looked up from germline, CDR1 is SGDLS and CDR2 is YYNGEE. V was clipped by 0 bases and J by 0 bases, with 9 bases between them. This CDR3 has 16 amino acids. The CDR3 loop reads CASSVVTSPNTGELFF. CDR3 nucleotide sequence: TGTGCCAGCAGCGTAGTTACAAGTCCGAACACCGGGGAGCTGTTTTTT.

The DNA of the CDR3 is TGTGCCAGCAGTTACGTGGGAGGCGGGCAGTACTTC. This encodes CASSYVGGGQYF. V is TRBV6-6 and J is TRBJ2-7; tentatively, D is TRBD2 (6 bases). The CDR3 loop spans 12 amino acids. Trimming removed 2 bases from V and 9 bases from J, with 11 bases in between. Per germline, CDR1 MNHNY and CDR2 SVGAGI (reference sequence).

J is TRBJ1-1 and V is TRBV24-1; 10 positions agree with TRBD1. The germline gives CDR1 KGHDR, CDR2 SFDVKD. The trim removed 4 bases at V and 10 bases at J, leaving 14 bases unmatched. The CDR3 is made up of 16 amino acids. The CDR3 here is CATSDSTAGTGDGAFF. The CDR3 DNA follows: TGTGCCACCAGTGACTCGACGGCCGGGACAGGGGATGGAGCTTTCTTT.

The CDR3 here is CAWIAGYGYTF. In nucleotides, the CDR3 is TGTGCCTGGATAGCAGGGTATGGCTACACCTTC. The J gene is TRBJ1-2, the V gene TRBV30; weak D call: TRBD1 (5 bases). CDR1 and CDR2 (germline): GTSNPN, SVGIG (reference sequence). The V end lost 4 bases, the J end lost 5 bases, and 8 bases lay between the germline ends. This CDR3 is 11 amino acids long.

The rearrangement joins TRBV5-4 to TRBJ1-3; TRBD1 might be the D (5 bases). The CDR3 extends over 14 amino acids. Germline V gives CDR1 SGHNT, CDR2 YYREEE (reference sequence). Trimming took 3 bases from V and 2 from J, leaving 9 bases between them. CDR3 sequence: CASSSQGAGNTIYF. The CDR3 region has the DNA TGTGCCAGCAGCTCCCAAGGGGCTGGAAACACCATATATTTT.

CDR3 nucleotide sequence: TGTGCCAGCAGCTCAACCGGGACTAGCCTGCGCGAGCAGTACTTC. This translates into CASSSTGTSLREQYF. V is TRBV7-2 and J is TRBJ2-7; TRBD2 matches at 9 bases. In germline, CDR1 is SGHTA, CDR2 FQGNSA. The J segment lost 6 bases and the V segment lost 4 bases, leaving 10 bases of the junction unmatched. This CDR3 spans 15 amino acids.

The V gene is TRBV6-4, the J gene TRBJ2-2, with 10 bases identical to TRBD2. Germline CDR1 reads MRHNA; CDR2 reads SNTAGT. This CDR3 has 15 amino acids. V was pared by 8 bases and J by 6 bases, with 9 bases of the junction left unmatched. The DNA of the CDR3 is TGTGCCAGCGGACCGGGACTAGCGTACCCCGGGGAGCTGTTTTTT. Its protein is CASGPGLAYPGELFF.

This rearrangement joins TRBV7-2 to TRBJ2-3; D remains unclear. Germline V gene data show CDR1 as SGHTA and CDR2 as FQGNSA. The V end lost 2 bases, the J end lost 6 bases, and 15 bases lay between the germline ends. This CDR3 contains 15 residues. The CDR3 here is CASSLPRRRSDTQYF. CDR3 nucleotides: TGTGCCAGCAGCTTACCCCGACGCCGCTCCGATACGCAGTATTTT.

The chain links TRBV3-1 (or the pseudogene TRBV3-2) to TRBJ1-2, with 10 bases matching TRBD1. Losses at the gene ends were 5 bases for V and 3 bases for J; bases not matched to a gene: 3. The germline V gene encodes CDR1 LGHDT and CDR2 YNNKEL (reference sequence). The CDR3 loop spans 14 amino acids. CDR3 region: CASSGQGVDYGYTF. The DNA of the CDR3 is TGTGCCAGCAGCGGACAGGGGGTCGACTATGGCTACACCTTC.

The chain carries TRBV10-3 and TRBJ2-3, with TRBD2 matching 8 bases. The V gene end was trimmed by 0 bases and the J gene end by 1 base; junction bases not matched to a gene: 9. CDR3 length equals 18 residues. The germline V gene has CDR1 ENHRY and CDR2 SYGVKD. The CDR3 region has the DNA TGTGCCATCAGTGAGTCAGCGGGCGGACTAGCCCGCACAGATACGCAGTATTTT. It codes for CAISESAGGLARTDTQYF.

CDR3 in DNA: TGTGCCAGCAGCGTAGATGGAAGGGGCCTTGGCTATGGCTACACCTTC. Protein: CASSVDGRGLGYGYTF. The chain is built from TRBV9 and TRBJ1-2; D perhaps matches TRBD1 (5 bases). V was trimmed by 0 bases and J by 4 bases, leaving 16 bases between them. CDR3 length equals 16 residues. CDR1 and CDR2 from the germline V gene are SGDLS and YYNGEE.

This clone has only one observation. The CDR3 nucleotides are TGTGCCAGCAGTTCCGGGACAGCCTCCCTGAGAGAGCAGTACGTC. It is translated as CASSSGTASLREQYV. The chain couples TRBV6-5 to TRBJ2-7; 7 bases fit TRBD1. The CDR3 runs to 15 residues. V trimming: 4 bases; J trimming: 7 bases; junction bases outside the gene matches: 13. Germline lookup yields CDR1 MNHEY and CDR2 SVGAGI.

The table lists this clone with a count of one. The chain recombines TRBV27 with TRBJ2-7; the match to TRBD1 covers 11 bases. CDR1 and CDR2 from the germline V gene are MNHEY and SMNVEV (reference sequence). This CDR3 spans 16 amino acids. With 2 bases clipped from V and 4 bases from J, the junction kept 7 bases outside the gene matches. The CDR3 protein is CASSLAGTGGVYEQYF. The DNA of the CDR3 is TGTGCCAGCAGTTTAGCTGGGACAGGGGGTGTATACGAGCAGTACTTC.

The genes are TRBV19 and TRBJ1-1; D is unclear. The CDR3 is 13 residues long. CDR1 and CDR2 (germline): LNHDA, SQIVND (reference sequence). V dropped 5 bases and J dropped 1 base, with 8 bases sitting between them. In DNA, the CDR3 is TGTGCCAGTAGTTCCGGGAGGAACACTGAAGCTTTCTTT. It codes for CASSSGRNTEAFF.